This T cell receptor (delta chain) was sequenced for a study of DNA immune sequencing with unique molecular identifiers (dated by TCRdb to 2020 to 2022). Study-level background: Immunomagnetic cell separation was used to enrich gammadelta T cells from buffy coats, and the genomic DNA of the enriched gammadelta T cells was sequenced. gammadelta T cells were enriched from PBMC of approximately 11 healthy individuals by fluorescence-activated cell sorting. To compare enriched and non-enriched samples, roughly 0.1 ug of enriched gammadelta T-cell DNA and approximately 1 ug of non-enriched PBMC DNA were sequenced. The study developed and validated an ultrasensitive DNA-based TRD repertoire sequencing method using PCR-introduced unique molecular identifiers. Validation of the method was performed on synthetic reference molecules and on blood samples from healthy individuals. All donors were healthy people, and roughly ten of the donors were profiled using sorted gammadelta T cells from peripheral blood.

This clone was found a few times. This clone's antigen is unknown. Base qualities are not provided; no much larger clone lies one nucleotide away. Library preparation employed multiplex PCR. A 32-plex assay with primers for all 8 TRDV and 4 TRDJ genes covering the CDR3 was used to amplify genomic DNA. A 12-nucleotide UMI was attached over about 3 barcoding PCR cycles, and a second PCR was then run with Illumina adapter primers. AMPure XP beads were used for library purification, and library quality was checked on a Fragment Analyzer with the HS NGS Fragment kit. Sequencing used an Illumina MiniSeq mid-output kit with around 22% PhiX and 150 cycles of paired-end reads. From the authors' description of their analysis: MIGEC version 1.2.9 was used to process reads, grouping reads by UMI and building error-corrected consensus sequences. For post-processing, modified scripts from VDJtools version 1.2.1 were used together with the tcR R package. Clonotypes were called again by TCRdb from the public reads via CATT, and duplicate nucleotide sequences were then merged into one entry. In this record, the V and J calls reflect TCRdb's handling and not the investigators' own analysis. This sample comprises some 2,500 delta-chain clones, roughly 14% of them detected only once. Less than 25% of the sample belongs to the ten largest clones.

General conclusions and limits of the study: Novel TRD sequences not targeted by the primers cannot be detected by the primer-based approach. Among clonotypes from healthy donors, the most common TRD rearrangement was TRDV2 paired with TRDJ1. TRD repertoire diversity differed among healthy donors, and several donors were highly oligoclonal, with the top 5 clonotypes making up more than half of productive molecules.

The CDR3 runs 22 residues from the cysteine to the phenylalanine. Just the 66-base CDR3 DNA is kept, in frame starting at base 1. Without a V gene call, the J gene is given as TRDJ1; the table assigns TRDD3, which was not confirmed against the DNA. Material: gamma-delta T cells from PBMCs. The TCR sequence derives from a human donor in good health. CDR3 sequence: CACDTAGRGPHWGISPTDKLIF. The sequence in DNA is TGTGCCTGTGACACCGCGGGGAGGGGTCCCCACTGGGGGATATCCCCCACCGATAAACTCATCTTT.